This T cell receptor beta chain was profiled in a study of blood T cell repertoires in COVID-19. Overall study context: Acute-phase and convalescent COVID-19 samples originated in the United States, Italy and Spain. PBMCs, B-cell-depleted T cells, or T cells were the source of the cDNA or gDNA that made up the material.

Seattle patients were enrolled during active infection and followed longitudinally. Study processing details: Reference gene primers were amplified, and this amplification served to estimate nucleated cell counts. Only in-frame clones appear in the TCRdb table, and some are missing; sequencing was by immunoSEQ multiplex PCR. Clone size and V and J calls were adopted from that table, with D and trimming inferred from the DNA. The sample lists fewer than 700,000 clones; roughly nine tenths were seen once. Trimming took 4 bases from V and 6 from J; bases not matched to a gene: 5. Germline V gene lookup returns CDR1 KGHSH and CDR2 LQKENI. The CDR3 covers 15 residues. There are a few counts of this clone.

The receptor's source is a woman aged 45 to 65 with COVID-19, enrolled during active disease. Sequences were obtained from peripheral blood. This sequence joins TRBV18 and TRBJ1-4; 10 nucleotides match TRBD1. The CDR3 loop is CASSLTGGADEKLFF. CDR3 in DNA: TGTGCCAGCTCACTGACAGGGGGCGCGGATGAAAAACTGTTTTTT.